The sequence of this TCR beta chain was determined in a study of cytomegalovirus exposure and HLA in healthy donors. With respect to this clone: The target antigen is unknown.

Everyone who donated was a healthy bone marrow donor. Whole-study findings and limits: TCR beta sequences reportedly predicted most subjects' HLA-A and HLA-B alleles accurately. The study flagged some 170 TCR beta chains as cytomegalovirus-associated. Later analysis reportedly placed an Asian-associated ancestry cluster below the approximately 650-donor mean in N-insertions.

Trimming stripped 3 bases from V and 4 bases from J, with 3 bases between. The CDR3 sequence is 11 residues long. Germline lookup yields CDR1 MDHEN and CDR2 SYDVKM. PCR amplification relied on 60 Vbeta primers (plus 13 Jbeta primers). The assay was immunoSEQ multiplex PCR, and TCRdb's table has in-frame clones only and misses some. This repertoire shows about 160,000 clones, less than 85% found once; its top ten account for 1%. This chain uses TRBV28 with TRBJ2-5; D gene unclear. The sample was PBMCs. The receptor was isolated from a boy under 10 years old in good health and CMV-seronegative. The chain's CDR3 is CASSFIETQYF. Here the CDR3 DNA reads TGTGCCAGCAGTTTCATAGAGACCCAGTACTTC.